The 27 T cell receptor beta chains given below trace back to one sample, sequenced in a study of T cell responses to AZD1222 COVID-19 vaccine. Generated by immunoSEQ multiplex PCR, the TCRdb table keeps only in-frame clones and is missing some. The data show 86,000 or so clones, about 82% seen once. The input for sequencing was peripheral blood, taken 28 days after the second AZD1222 dose. These receptors came from an adult who received the AZD1222 COVID-19 vaccine.

The chain joins TRBV29-1 to TRBJ1-5, with a possible D match to TRBD1 (5 bases). V was shortened by 4 bases and J by 2 bases, with 12 bases between the two germline ends. Germline V gene sequence: CDR1 SQVTM, CDR2 ANQGSEA. The CDR3 loop spans 14 amino acids. DNA for the CDR3: TGCAGCGTTGGAGGGGTGGCGGGCAATCAGCCCCAGCATTTT. It encodes CSVGGVAGNQPQHF.

This clone has just a few counts. V and J are TRBV27 and TRBJ2-1; D might be TRBD1 (6 bases). There are 15 residues in the CDR3. V was clipped by 4 bases and J by 0 bases, with 10 bases between them. Germline V lookup: CDR1 MNHEY, CDR2 SMNVEV (reference sequence). The CDR3 is CASSWDTSSYNEQFF. The CDR3 coding sequence is TGTGCCAGCAGTTGGGACACGAGCTCCTACAATGAGCAGTTCTTC.

J is TRBJ2-1 and V is TRBV18; D is undetermined. CDR1 KGHSH and CDR2 LQKENI come from the germline V gene. CDR3 length: 13 amino acids. Trimming took 7 bases from V and 5 from J, leaving 12 bases between them. Here the CDR3 reads CASWGGNNNEQFF. DNA of the CDR3: TGTGCCAGCTGGGGTGGGAATAACAATGAGCAGTTCTTC.

This chain connects TRBV12-3 or TRBV12-4 to TRBJ2-5, with D unclear. V shed 4 bases and J shed 5 bases, with 11 bases lying between them. The CDR3 runs 13 residues. The CDR3 nucleotides read TGTGCCAGCAGTTCAAATGCCGTTGAGACCCAGTACTTC. Protein sequence: CASSSNAVETQYF.

The CDR3 loop is CASSLGLAAREQYF. The CDR3 DNA reads as TGTGCCAGCAGCCTAGGACTAGCGGCCCGGGAGCAGTACTTC. This chain uses TRBV14 with TRBJ2-7; 10 bases map to TRBD2. The J segment lost 7 bases and the V segment lost 4 bases, leaving 7 bases of the junction unmatched. The V gene's germline CDR1 is SGHDN and CDR2 FVKESK. The CDR3 runs 14 residues.

The chain carries TRBV6-4 and TRBJ2-7; 7 bases match TRBD1. The CDR3 loop spans 17 amino acids. Germline V gives CDR1 MRHNA, CDR2 SNTAGT. Trimming at V came to 0 bases and at J to 2 bases, leaving 10 bases not matched to a gene. The CDR3 DNA follows: TGTGCCAGCAGTGACTCCACAGGGGACCGGAGTCCCTACGAGCAGTACTTC. As protein: CASSDSTGDRSPYEQYF.

This clone was detected many times. J is TRBJ2-7 and V is TRBV7-9, with 9 positions matching TRBD1. V shed 0 bases and J 1 base; nucleotides not matched to a gene: 4. Per the germline V gene, CDR1 is SEHNR and CDR2 is FQNEAQ (reference sequence). The length of the CDR3 is 16 residues. In DNA, the CDR3 is TGTGCCAGCAGCTTAGCGACAGGGGGAAGGTCCTACGAGCAGTACTTC. Its protein is CASSLATGGRSYEQYF.

V usage is TRBV6-5 and J usage is TRBJ2-5, with D uncertain. The CDR3 loop spans 14 amino acids. Trimming cost V 5 bases and J 6 bases, with 16 bases left between them. In germline, CDR1 is MNHEY, CDR2 SVGAGI. The CDR3 DNA follows: TGTGCCAGCAGTCCCCTTAACCGGCAACAGACCCAGTACTTC. Amino acids: CASSPLNRQQTQYF.

The chain uses TRBV5-1 and TRBJ2-3; 7 bases align to TRBD2. J lost 0 bases, V lost 0 bases, and 4 bases had no gene match. The CDR3 is 16 residues long. Germline V gene lookup returns CDR1 SGHRS and CDR2 YFSETQ. The CDR3 nucleotides read TGCGCCAGCAGCTTGGTCCAGCGGGGTAGCACAGATACGCAGTATTTT. This codes for CASSLVQRGSTDTQYF.

The J gene is TRBJ1-5, the V gene TRBV7-9; 12 bases fit TRBD1. CDR3 size: 17 residues. The J segment lost 4 bases and the V segment lost 5 bases, leaving 9 bases of the junction unmatched. Germline CDR1 reads SEHNR; CDR2 reads FQNEAQ (reference sequence). The CDR3 DNA sequence: TGTGCCAGCAGCCCAGCAGGGACAGGGGGCCGGAATCAGCCCCAGCATTTT. This codes for CASSPAGTGGRNQPQHF.

This sequence joins TRBV5-4 and TRBJ2-1; D is ambiguous. CDR1 and CDR2 (germline): SGHNT, YYREEE (reference sequence). The ends were cut back, 3 bases at V and 6 bases at J, with 7 bases in the middle. The CDR3 is 12 residues long. The chain's CDR3 is CASSSLSNEQFF. The CDR3 DNA reads as TGTGCCAGCAGCTCTCTTAGCAATGAGCAGTTCTTC.

The chain uses TRBV5-1 and TRBJ2-5; weak D call: TRBD1 (7 bases). V was shortened by 3 bases and J by 5 bases, with 23 bases between the two germline ends. Germline lookup yields CDR1 SGHRS and CDR2 YFSETQ. This CDR3 is 17 amino acids long. The CDR3 sequence is CASSSGGTVPRLETQYF. CDR3 in DNA: TGCGCCAGCAGCTCTGGGGGGACAGTACCTAGGTTGGAGACCCAGTACTTC. Drawing the rest from reference TRBV5-1 and TRBJ2-5, the complete variable domain is KAGVTQTPRYLIKTRGQQVTLSCSPISGHRSVSWYQQTPGQGLQFLFEYFSETQRNKGNFPGRFSGRQFSNSRSEMNVSTLELGDSALYLCASSSGGTVPRLETQYFGPGTRLLVL.

The chain employs TRBV12-5 and TRBJ2-2; D unclear. With 3 bases removed from V and 5 bases from J, the gap between germline ends came to 4 bases. This CDR3 contains 12 residues. Germline CDR1 reads LGHNT; CDR2 reads FRNRAP. The CDR3 here is CASGFNTGELFF. The CDR3 DNA reads as TGTGCTAGTGGTTTTAATACCGGGGAGCTGTTTTTT.

The V gene is TRBV11-2, the J gene TRBJ1-1; no firm D call. CDR3 length: 14 residues. V was shortened by 1 base and J by 0 bases, with 6 bases between the two germline ends. Germline V lookup: CDR1 SGHAT, CDR2 FQNNGV. Here the CDR3 reads CASSLGGMNTEAFF. CDR3 nucleotides: TGTGCCAGCAGCTTAGGTGGGATGAACACTGAAGCTTTCTTT.

This chain uses TRBV7-9 with TRBJ1-1; 8 nucleotides agree with TRBD1. Germline CDR1 SEHNR, CDR2 FQNEAQ (reference sequence). The CDR3 has 14 residues. Trimming cost V 0 bases and J 11 bases; bases outside gene matches: 8. The CDR3 sequence: CASSLAWQGAVAFF. In DNA form, the CDR3 reads TGTGCCAGCAGCTTAGCGTGGCAGGGGGCAGTCGCTTTCTTT.

The J gene is TRBJ1-4, the V gene TRBV9, with D maybe TRBD1 (6 bases). CDR1 and CDR2 from the germline V gene are SGDLS and YYNGEE. The CDR3 consists of 18 residues. Trimming took off 0 bases at V and 7 bases at J, with 22 bases between the two ends. CDR3 loop: CASSVGPGTPNWGEKLFF. CDR3 coding DNA: TGTGCCAGCAGCGTAGGACCCGGGACACCCAATTGGGGTGAAAAACTGTTTTTT.

The V and J genes are TRBV27 and TRBJ1-2, with D unclear. Trimming removed 2 bases from V and 4 bases from J, with 8 bases in between. From germline, CDR1 is MNHEY and CDR2 SMNVEV (reference sequence). The CDR3 has 13 residues. As DNA, the CDR3 is TGTGCCAGCAGTTTAGCACAGTCCTATGGCTACACCTTC. Protein product: CASSLAQSYGYTF.

The chain joins TRBV18 to TRBJ2-7, with TRBD1 as a possible D gene (6 bases). Germline-derived CDR1 and CDR2 are KGHSH and LQKENI. Trimming pared 3 bases from V and 7 bases from J, leaving 10 bases between. The CDR3 contains 12 residues. The CDR3 DNA reads as TGTGCCAGCTCACCTCAGGGGTGGGAGCAGTACTTC. It yields the protein CASSPQGWEQYF.

The chain carries TRBV21-1 and TRBJ1-2. TRBV21-1 corresponds to a pseudogene. CDR3 length: 17 residues. DNA for the CDR3: TGTGCCAGCAGCAGTAAAACTCCGGGATCAGAAAACTATGGCTACACCTTC. Its protein is CASSSKTPGSENYGYTF.

The rearrangement joins TRBV5-1 to TRBJ1-6, with D unclear. With 4 bases removed from V and 10 bases from J, the gap between germline ends came to 12 bases. Germline V gene data show CDR1 as SGHRS and CDR2 as YFSETQ. The CDR3 is made up of 13 amino acids. CDR3 protein: CASSPMGLSPLHF. Written as DNA, the CDR3 is TGCGCCAGCAGCCCTATGGGCCTCTCACCCCTCCACTTT.

This rearrangement joins TRBV6-2 or TRBV6-3 to TRBJ2-2; TRBD2 matches at 8 bases. Per the germline V gene, CDR1 is MNHEY and CDR2 is SVGEGT. The CDR3 has 16 amino acids. The V gene end was trimmed by 4 bases and the J gene end by 7 bases; junction bases not matched to a gene: 11. The DNA of the CDR3 is TGTGCCAGCAGTTCGGTCCCGGGACTAGGGAACGGGGAGCTGTTTTTT. It codes for CASSSVPGLGNGELFF.

The chain is built from TRBV2 and TRBJ2-5, with unresolved D. Trimming left V 5 bases short and J 3 bases short, with 4 bases between. This CDR3 contains 11 residues. Germline CDR1 and CDR2: SNHLY and FYNNEI. This CDR3 reads CASSPEETQYF. The DNA for the CDR3 is TGTGCCAGCAGTCCGGAAGAGACCCAGTACTTC.

This sequence joins TRBV28 and TRBJ2-7; possibly TRBD2 for D (6 bases). CDR3 size: 14 residues. The V gene's germline CDR1 is MDHEN and CDR2 SYDVKM. The V and J ends lost 7 bases and 2 bases respectively, with 15 bases between them. The CDR3 region has the DNA TGTGCCAGCAAGGCTTCCGGGACTCCCTACGAGCAGTACTTC. This translates into CASKASGTPYEQYF.

The chain employs TRBV10-1 and TRBJ2-1; 14 bases line up with TRBD2. The V segment lost 6 bases and the J segment 7 bases; nucleotides outside the gene matches: 5. Germline values: CDR1 WNHNN, CDR2 SYGVQD (reference sequence). This CDR3 region has 15 residues. The chain's CDR3 is CASSPGLAGGNEQFF. The CDR3 region has the DNA TGCGCCAGCAGCCCCGGACTAGCGGGGGGTAATGAGCAGTTCTTC.

The CDR3 protein is CASSFPGHNEQFF. The CDR3 coding sequence is TGCGCCAGCAGCTTCCCAGGGCACAATGAGCAGTTCTTC. The chain recombines TRBV5-1 with TRBJ2-1; D might be TRBD1 (5 bases). V was pared by 2 bases and J by 5 bases, with 8 bases between. The CDR3 runs to 13 residues. In germline, CDR1 is SGHRS, CDR2 YFSETQ. Drawing the rest from reference TRBV5-1 and TRBJ2-1, the complete variable domain is KAGVTQTPRYLIKTRGQQVTLSCSPISGHRSVSWYQQTPGQGLQFLFEYFSETQRNKGNFPGRFSGRQFSNSRSEMNVSTLELGDSALYLCASSFPGHNEQFFGPGTRLTVL.

This chain links TRBV9 with TRBJ2-5; 9 nucleotides match TRBD1. With 3 bases clipped from V and 4 bases from J, the junction kept 4 bases outside the gene matches. CDR1 and CDR2 from the germline V gene are SGDLS and YYNGEE. CDR3 size: 14 residues. CDR3 DNA: TGTGCCAGCAGCGCCGGGACAGGGCGAGAGACCCAGTACTTC. Translated: CASSAGTGRETQYF.

The gene calls are TRBV5-1 and TRBJ2-2; TRBD1 might be the D (6 bases). In germline, CDR1 is SGHRS, CDR2 YFSETQ. The V end was cut by 6 bases, the J end by 0 bases, with 15 bases between. There are 16 residues in the CDR3. The CDR3 sequence is CASTREGGTNTGELFF. In nucleotides, the CDR3 is TGCGCCAGCACCCGTGAAGGGGGAACGAACACCGGGGAGCTGTTTTTT.